This T cell receptor (beta chain) came from a study of blood T cells in healthy people across ages. The authors ran a second PCR of roughly 6 to 12 cycles using a sample-barcoded 5' primer and a J-beta primer mix. TCRdb re-called the 5' RACE reads with MiXCR, one entry per CDR3 protein. The sample lists about 400,000 distinct CDR3 sequences, 52% occurring once. V lost 5 bases and J 8 bases, leaving 6 bases between the germline ends. The CDR3 sequence is 11 residues long. The amount of total RNA extracted per sample was at least 5.5 micrograms. The chain uses TRBV12-3 or TRBV12-4 and TRBJ2-2, with unresolved D. This TCR was sampled from a man aged 55 to 70 in good health. The sequenced sample consisted of blood. CDR3 loop: CASSPGGELFF. DNA of the CDR3: TGTGCCAGCAGTCCCGGGGGGGAGCTGTTTTTT.